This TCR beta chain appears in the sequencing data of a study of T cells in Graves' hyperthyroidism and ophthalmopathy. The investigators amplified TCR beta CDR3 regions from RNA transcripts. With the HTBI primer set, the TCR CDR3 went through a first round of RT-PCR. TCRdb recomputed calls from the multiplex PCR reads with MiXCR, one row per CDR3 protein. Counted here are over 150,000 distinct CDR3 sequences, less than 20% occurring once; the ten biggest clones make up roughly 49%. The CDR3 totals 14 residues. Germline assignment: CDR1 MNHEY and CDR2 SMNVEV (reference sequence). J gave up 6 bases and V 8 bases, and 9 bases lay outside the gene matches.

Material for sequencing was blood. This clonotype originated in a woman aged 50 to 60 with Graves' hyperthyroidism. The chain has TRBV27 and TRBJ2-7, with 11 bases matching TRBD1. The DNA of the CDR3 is TGTGCCAGCCGACAGGGACAGGGGGGAGGCGAGCAGTACTTC. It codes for CASRQGQGGGEQYF.